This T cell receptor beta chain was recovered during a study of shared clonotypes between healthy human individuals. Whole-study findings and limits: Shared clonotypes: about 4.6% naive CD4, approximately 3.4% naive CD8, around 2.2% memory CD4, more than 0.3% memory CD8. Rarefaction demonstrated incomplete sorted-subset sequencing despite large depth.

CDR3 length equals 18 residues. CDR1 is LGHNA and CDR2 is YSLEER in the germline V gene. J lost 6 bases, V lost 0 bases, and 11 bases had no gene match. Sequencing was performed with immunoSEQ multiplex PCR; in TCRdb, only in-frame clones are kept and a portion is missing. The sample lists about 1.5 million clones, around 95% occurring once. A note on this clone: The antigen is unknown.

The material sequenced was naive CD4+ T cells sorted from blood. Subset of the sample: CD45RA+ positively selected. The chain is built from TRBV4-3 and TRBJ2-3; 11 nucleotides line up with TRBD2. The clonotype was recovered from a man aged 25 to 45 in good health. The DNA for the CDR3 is TGCGCCAGCAGCCAAGAAAGCCCTAGCGGGAGGTGGGGTGATACGCAGTATTTT. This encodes CASSQESPSGRWGDTQYF.